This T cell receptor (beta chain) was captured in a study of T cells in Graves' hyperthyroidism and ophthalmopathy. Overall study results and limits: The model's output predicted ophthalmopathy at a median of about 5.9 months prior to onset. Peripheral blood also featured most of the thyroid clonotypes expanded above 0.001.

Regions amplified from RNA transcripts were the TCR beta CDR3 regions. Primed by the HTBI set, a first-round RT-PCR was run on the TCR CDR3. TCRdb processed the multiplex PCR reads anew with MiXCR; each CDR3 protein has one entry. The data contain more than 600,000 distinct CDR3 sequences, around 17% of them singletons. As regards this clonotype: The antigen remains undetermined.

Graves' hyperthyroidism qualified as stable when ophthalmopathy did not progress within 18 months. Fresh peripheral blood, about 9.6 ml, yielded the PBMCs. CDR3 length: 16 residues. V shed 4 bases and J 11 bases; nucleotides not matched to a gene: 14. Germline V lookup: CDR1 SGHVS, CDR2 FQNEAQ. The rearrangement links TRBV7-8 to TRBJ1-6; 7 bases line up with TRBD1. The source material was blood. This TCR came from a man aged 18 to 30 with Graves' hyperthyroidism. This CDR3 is CASSYGTAARIPPLHF. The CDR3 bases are TGTGCCAGCAGCTACGGGACAGCGGCTAGGATTCCACCCCTCCACTTT. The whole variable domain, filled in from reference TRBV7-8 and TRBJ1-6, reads GAGVSQSPRYKVAKRGQDVALRCDPISGHVSLFWYQQALGQGPEFLTYFQNEAQLDKSGLPSDRFFAERPEGSVSTLKIQRTQQEDSAVYLCASSYGTAARIPPLHFGNGTRLTVT.